This paragraph covers one TCR beta chain sequence. Antigen specificity is unknown. The data derive from a study of blood T cells in healthy people across ages. Study-level findings and limits: One million T cells yielded diversity estimates that were considered underestimates.

Alongside a J-beta primer mix, a sample-barcoded 5' primer served in a second PCR lasting roughly 7 to 12 cycles. TCRdb ran MiXCR on the 5' RACE reads and lists one entry per CDR3 protein. The data contain more than 1,400,000 distinct CDR3 sequences, 40% to 50% of them singletons. The CDR3 has 15 amino acids. Germline loops: CDR1 MNHEY, CDR2 SMNVEV (reference sequence). V lost 5 bases and J lost 1; bases outside the gene matches: 7. The chain has TRBV27 and TRBJ1-1, with 7 bases identical to TRBD1. The sample was blood. The receptor was isolated from a woman aged 18-29 years in good health. CDR3 nucleotides: TGTGCCAGCAGTCCAGGGACAGCTCAGAACACTGAAGCTTTCTTT. Translating gives CASSPGTAQNTEAFF.